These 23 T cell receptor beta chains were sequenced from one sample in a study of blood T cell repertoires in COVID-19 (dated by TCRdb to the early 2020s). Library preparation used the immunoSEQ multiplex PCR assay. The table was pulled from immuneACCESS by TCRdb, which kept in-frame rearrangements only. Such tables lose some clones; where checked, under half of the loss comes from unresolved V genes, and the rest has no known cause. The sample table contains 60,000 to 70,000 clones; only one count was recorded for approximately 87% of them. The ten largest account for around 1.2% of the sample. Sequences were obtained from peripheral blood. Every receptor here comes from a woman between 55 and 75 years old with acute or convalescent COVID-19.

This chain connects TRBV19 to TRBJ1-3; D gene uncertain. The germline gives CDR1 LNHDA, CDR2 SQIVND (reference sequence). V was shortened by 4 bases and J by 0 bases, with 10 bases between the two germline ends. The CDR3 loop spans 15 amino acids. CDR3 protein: CASSRVDYSGNTIYF. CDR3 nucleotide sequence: TGTGCCAGTAGTAGAGTGGACTACTCTGGAAACACCATATATTTT.

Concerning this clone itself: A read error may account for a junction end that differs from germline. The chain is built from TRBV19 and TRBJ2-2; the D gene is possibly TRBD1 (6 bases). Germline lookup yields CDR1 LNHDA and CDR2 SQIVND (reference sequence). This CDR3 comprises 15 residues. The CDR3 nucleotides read TGTGCCAGTAGTATAGAGGGTAGGGACACCGGAGAGCTGTTTTTT. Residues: CASSIEGRDTGELFF.

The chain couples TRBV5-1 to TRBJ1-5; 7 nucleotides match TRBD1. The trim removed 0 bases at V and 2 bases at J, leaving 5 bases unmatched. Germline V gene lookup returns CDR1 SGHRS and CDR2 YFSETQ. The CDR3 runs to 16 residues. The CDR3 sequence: CASSLEGGTGNQPQHF. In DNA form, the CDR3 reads TGCGCCAGCAGCTTGGAAGGGGGCACTGGCAATCAGCCCCAGCATTTT. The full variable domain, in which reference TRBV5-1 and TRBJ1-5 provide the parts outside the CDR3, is KAGVTQTPRYLIKTRGQQVTLSCSPISGHRSVSWYQQTPGQGLQFLFEYFSETQRNKGNFPGRFSGRQFSNSRSEMNVSTLELGDSALYLCASSLEGGTGNQPQHFGDGTRLSIL.

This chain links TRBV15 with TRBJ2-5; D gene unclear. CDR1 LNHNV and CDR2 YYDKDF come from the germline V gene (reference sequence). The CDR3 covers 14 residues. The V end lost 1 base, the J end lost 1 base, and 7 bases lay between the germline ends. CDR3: CATSRGHLQETQYF. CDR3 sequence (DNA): TGTGCCACCAGCAGAGGACACCTCCAAGAGACCCAGTACTTC.

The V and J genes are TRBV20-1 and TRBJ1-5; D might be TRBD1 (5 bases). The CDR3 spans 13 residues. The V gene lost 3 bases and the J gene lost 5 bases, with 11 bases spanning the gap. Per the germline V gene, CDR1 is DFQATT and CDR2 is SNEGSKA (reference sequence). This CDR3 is CSASTGRYQPQHF. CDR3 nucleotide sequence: TGCAGTGCTAGTACAGGCCGCTATCAGCCCCAGCATTTT.

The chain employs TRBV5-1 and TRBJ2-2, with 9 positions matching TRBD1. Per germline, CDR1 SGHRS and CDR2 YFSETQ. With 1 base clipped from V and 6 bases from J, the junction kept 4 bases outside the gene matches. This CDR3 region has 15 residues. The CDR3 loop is CASSLRRTGAGELFF. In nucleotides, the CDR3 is TGCGCCAGCAGCTTGCGCCGGACAGGGGCCGGGGAGCTGTTTTTT.

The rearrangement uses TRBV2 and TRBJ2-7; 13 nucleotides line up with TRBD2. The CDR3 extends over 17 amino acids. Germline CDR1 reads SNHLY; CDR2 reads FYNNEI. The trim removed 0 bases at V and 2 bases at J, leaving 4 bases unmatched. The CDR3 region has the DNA TGTGCCAGCAGTGAAGCCTCGGGACTAGCGGGACCCTACGAGCAGTACGTC. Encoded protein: CASSEASGLAGPYEQYV.

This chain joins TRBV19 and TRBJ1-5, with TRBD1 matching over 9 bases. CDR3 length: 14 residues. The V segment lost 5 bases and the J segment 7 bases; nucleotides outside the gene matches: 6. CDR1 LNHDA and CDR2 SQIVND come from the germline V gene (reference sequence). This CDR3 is CASSSQGAGQPQHF. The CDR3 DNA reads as TGTGCCAGTAGTTCACAGGGGGCGGGGCAGCCCCAGCATTTT.

The CDR3 here is CASSYLGHRVNTEAFF. The CDR3 bases are TGTGCCAGCAGTTACTTGGGTCACAGGGTGAACACTGAAGCTTTCTTT. The chain couples TRBV6-2 or TRBV6-3 to TRBJ1-1, with a weak D call TRBD1 (6 bases). CDR3 size: 16 residues. Germline loops: CDR1 MNHEY, CDR2 SVGEGT. V was cut by 1 base and J by 0 bases, with 12 bases left in between.

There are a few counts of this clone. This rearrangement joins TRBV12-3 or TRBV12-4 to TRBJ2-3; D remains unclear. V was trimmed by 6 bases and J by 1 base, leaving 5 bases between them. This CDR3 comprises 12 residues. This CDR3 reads CASSPGTDTQYF. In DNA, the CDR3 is TGTGCCAGCAGCCCGGGCACAGATACGCAGTATTTT.

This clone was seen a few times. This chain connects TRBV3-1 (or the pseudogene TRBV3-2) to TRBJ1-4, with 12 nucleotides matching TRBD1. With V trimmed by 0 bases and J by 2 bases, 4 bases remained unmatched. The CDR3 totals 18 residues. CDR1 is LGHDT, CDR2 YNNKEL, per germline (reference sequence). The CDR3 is CASSQDGGQGATNEKLFF. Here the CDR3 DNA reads TGTGCCAGCAGCCAAGATGGGGGACAGGGGGCCACTAATGAAAAACTGTTTTTT.

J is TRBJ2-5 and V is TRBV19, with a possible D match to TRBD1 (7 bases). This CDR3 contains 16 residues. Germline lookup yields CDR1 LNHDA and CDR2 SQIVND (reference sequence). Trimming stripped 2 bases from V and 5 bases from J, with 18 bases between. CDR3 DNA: TGTGCCAGTAGTATATTAGGAGGGGGCGATTTCGAGACCCAGTACTTC. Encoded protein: CASSILGGGDFETQYF.

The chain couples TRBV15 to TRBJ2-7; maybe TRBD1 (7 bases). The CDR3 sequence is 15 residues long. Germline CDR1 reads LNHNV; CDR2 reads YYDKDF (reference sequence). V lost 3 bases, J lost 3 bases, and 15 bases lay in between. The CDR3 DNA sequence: TGTGCCACCAGCAGGGGTAGACAGGGAGGCTACGAGCAGTACGTC. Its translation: CATSRGRQGGYEQYV.

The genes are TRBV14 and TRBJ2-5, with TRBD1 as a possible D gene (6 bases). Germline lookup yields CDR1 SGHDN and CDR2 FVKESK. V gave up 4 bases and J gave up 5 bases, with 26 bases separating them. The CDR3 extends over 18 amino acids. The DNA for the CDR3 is TGTGCCAGCAGCCCATCCCCTGGGTCCACAGGGTGGATGGAGACCCAGTACTTC. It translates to CASSPSPGSTGWMETQYF.

CDR3 sequence: CASTRTGEGTQYF. CDR3 nucleotides: TGTGCCAGCACCCGGACAGGGGAGGGGACCCAGTACTTC. The chain is built from TRBV5-6 and TRBJ2-5; 9 nucleotides agree with TRBD1. From germline, CDR1 is SGHDT and CDR2 YYEEEE. J lost 7 bases, V lost 6 bases, and 7 bases had no gene match. The CDR3 has 13 amino acids.

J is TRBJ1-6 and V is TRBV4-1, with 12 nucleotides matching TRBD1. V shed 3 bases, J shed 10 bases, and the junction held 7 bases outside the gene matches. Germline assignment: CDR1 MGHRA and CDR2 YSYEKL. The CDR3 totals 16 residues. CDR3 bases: TGCGCCAGCAGCCAGACGGGACAGGGGGCTATCTCACCCCTCCACTTT. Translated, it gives CASSQTGQGAISPLHF.

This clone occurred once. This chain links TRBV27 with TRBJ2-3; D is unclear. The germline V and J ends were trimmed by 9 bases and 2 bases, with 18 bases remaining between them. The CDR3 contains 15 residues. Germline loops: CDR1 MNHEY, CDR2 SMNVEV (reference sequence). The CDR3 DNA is TGTGCCAGTTCTAGAAGCATAGATATCACAGATACGCAGTATTTT. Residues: CASSRSIDITDTQYF.

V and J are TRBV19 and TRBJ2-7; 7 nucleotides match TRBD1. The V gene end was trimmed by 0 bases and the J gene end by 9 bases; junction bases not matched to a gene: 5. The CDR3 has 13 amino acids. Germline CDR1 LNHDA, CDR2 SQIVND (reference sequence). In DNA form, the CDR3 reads TGTGCCAGTAGTATAGAAAACAGACAGGGGCAGTACGTC. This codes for CASSIENRQGQYV.

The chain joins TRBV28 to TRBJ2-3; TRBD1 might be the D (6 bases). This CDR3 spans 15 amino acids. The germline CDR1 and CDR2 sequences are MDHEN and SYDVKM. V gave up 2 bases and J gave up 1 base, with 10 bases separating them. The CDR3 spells CASSLGPGGTDTQYF. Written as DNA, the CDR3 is TGTGCCAGCAGTTTAGGGCCAGGGGGCACAGATACGCAGTATTTT.

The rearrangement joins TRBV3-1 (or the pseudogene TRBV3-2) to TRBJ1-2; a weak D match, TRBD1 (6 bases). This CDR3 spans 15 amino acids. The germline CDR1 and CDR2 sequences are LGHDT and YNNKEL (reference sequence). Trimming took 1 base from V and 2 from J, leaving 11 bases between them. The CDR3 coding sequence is TGTGCCAGCAGCCAAGGTGGCAGGGGAAACTATGGCTACACCTTC. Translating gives CASSQGGRGNYGYTF.

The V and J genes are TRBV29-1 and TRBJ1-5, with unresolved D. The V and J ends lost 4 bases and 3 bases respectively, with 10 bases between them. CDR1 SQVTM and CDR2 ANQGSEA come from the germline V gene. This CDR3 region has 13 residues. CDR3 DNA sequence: TGCAGCGTTGGGGAGGGCCCCAATCAGCCCCAGCATTTT. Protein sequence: CSVGEGPNQPQHF.

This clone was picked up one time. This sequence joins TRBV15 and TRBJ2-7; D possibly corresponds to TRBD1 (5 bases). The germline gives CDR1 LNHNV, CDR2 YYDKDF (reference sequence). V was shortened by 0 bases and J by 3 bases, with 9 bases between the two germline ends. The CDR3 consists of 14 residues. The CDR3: CATSRDGRVYEQYV. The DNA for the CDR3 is TGTGCCACCAGCAGAGATGGCAGGGTCTACGAGCAGTACGTC.

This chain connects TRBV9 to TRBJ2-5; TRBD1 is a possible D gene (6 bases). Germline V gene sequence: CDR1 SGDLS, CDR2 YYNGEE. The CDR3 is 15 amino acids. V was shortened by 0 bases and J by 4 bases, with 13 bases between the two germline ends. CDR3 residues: CASSVGGNRVETQYF. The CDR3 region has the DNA TGTGCCAGCAGCGTAGGAGGGAACAGGGTAGAGACCCAGTACTTC.